What follows are 15 T cell receptor beta chains derived from one specimen sequenced in a study of T cells in Graves' hyperthyroidism and ophthalmopathy (dated by TCRdb to about 2019). The method behind the library was multiplex PCR. The listed sequencing device is Illumina HiSeq 2000. Amplification of TCR beta CDR3 regions was carried out from RNA transcripts. For the first round of RT-PCR on the TCR CDR3, the HTBI primer set was used together with the Qiagen OneStep RT-PCR kit. The public reads were run again by TCRdb, first through fastp at Q25 and then through MiXCR, and only productive beta chains were kept. A single entry per CDR3 protein holds the most common genes and DNA from its merged rows. Here the sample has approximately 710,000 distinct CDR3 sequences; roughly 17% occur a single time. 15% to 18% of the sample lies in the top ten. The sample was blood. The receptors originated from a man aged 50 or older with Graves' hyperthyroidism.

This clonotype appeared many times. This chain connects TRBV3-1 to TRBJ2-3, with TRBD2 matching over 7 bases. CDR1 is LGHDT, CDR2 YNNKEL, per germline (reference sequence). The CDR3 runs 14 residues. The V segment lost 7 bases and the J segment 4 bases; nucleotides outside the gene matches: 8. Here the CDR3 DNA reads TGTGCCAGCACCTGGGGCGGGAGTGCAGATACGCAGTATTTT. Amino acid sequence: CASTWGGSADTQYF.

The gene calls are TRBV7-3 and TRBJ2-1; D is unresolved. The germline V gene has CDR1 SGHTA and CDR2 FQGTGA. The CDR3 covers 12 residues. Trimming took 4 bases from V and 8 from J, leaving 9 bases between them. The CDR3 protein is CASSSLPYEQFF. The CDR3 DNA is TGTGCCAGCAGCTCCTTGCCGTATGAGCAGTTCTTC.

There are many counts of this clonotype. V usage is TRBV28 and J usage is TRBJ2-5; no definite D call. CDR3 length: 14 amino acids. Trimming left V 6 bases short and J 5 bases short, with 16 bases between. In germline, CDR1 is MDHEN, CDR2 SYDVKM. CDR3 loop: CASREDQRLETQYF. DNA of the CDR3: TGTGCCAGCAGAGAGGACCAGAGGTTGGAGACCCAGTACTTC. The variable domain in full, with the rest retrieved from reference TRBV28 and TRBJ2-5, is DVKVTQSSRYLVKRTGEKVFLECVQDMDHENMFWYRQDPGLGLRLIYFSYDVKMKEKGDIPEGYSVSREKKERFSLILESASTNQTSMYLCASREDQRLETQYFGPGTRLLVL.

Points on this clonotype: This could be a read error, since a much larger clone is one nucleotide away. The V call is TRBV18, the J call TRBJ1-1, with TRBD1 identical over 8 bases. The CDR3 is 15 amino acids. V was pared by 4 bases and J by 4 bases, with 8 bases of the junction left unmatched. CDR1 and CDR2 from the germline V gene are KGHSH and LQKENI. This CDR3 is CASSRTGTPSTEAFF. The CDR3 DNA follows: TGTGCCAGCTCACGGACAGGGACTCCGAGCACTGAAGCTTTCTTT. Complete variable domain (other parts from reference TRBV18 and TRBJ1-1): NAGVMQNPRHLVRRRGQEARLRCSPMKGHSHVYWYRQLPEEGLKFMVYLQKENIIDESGMPKERFSAEFPKEGPSILRIQQVVRGDSAAYFCASSRTGTPSTEAFFGQGTRLTVV.

This clonotype was recorded a few times. J is TRBJ1-1 and V is TRBV5-1, with TRBD1 as a possible D gene (5 bases). The CDR3 consists of 13 residues. The germline V and J ends were trimmed by 3 bases and 2 bases, with 8 bases remaining between them. The germline gives CDR1 SGHRS, CDR2 YFSETQ. The CDR3 DNA is TGCGCCAGCAGCTGGGGCCCAAACACTGAAGCTTTCTTT. Amino acids: CASSWGPNTEAFF.

The chain recombines TRBV20-1 with TRBJ1-4, with 7 bases aligning to TRBD1. The CDR3 is 15 residues long. V shed 0 bases and J 8 bases; nucleotides not matched to a gene: 9. The germline gives CDR1 DFQATT, CDR2 SNEGSKA (reference sequence). The CDR3 spells CSARDETGVGEKLFF. The CDR3, as DNA: TGCAGTGCTAGAGATGAAACAGGGGTGGGGGAAAAACTGTTTTTT.

The chain is built from TRBV6-1 and TRBJ1-2; D possibly corresponds to TRBD1 (6 bases). Trimming removed 5 bases from V and 7 bases from J, with 23 bases in between. The germline V gene has CDR1 MNHNS and CDR2 SASEGT. The CDR3 spans 16 residues. CDR3 protein: CASSPWDTAPTSGYTF. The CDR3 coding sequence is TGTGCCAGCAGTCCCTGGGACACCGCTCCGACAAGTGGCTACACCTTC.

This clonotype was counted many times. The V call is TRBV30, the J call TRBJ1-1, with TRBD1 as a possible D gene (5 bases). CDR1 is GTSNPN, CDR2 SVGIG, per germline (reference sequence). This CDR3 has 14 residues. V lost 0 bases to trimming and J lost 0 bases, with 8 bases between them. The CDR3, as DNA: TGTGCCTGGAGTGTTCGGGGCTTGAACACTGAAGCTTTCTTT. Protein product: CAWSVRGLNTEAFF.

In nucleotides, the CDR3 is TGTGCCAGCAGCGTATTCGGCGGGAGCGAAACAGATACGCAGTATTTT. As protein: CASSVFGGSETDTQYF. This chain links TRBV9 with TRBJ2-3, with TRBD2 matching over 7 bases. This CDR3 has 16 residues. After removal of 1 base from V and 3 bases from J, the junction contained 8 bases not matched to a gene. CDR1 is SGDLS and CDR2 is YYNGEE in the germline V gene.

The rearrangement links TRBV2 to TRBJ2-2; 12 positions match TRBD2. V shed 5 bases and J 6 bases; nucleotides not matched to a gene: 7. From germline, CDR1 is SNHLY and CDR2 FYNNEI. The CDR3 loop spans 16 amino acids. The CDR3 here is CASSKTSGRSAGELFF. The CDR3 DNA reads TGTGCCAGCAGTAAGACTAGCGGGAGAAGTGCCGGGGAGCTGTTTTTT.

This clonotype was recorded a few times. V and J are TRBV7-9 and TRBJ1-5; weak D call: TRBD1 (6 bases). Trimming left V 5 bases short and J 5 bases short, with 10 bases between. Germline-derived CDR1 and CDR2 are SEHNR and FQNEAQ (reference sequence). CDR3 length equals 13 residues. The CDR3 sequence is CASSQGGDQPQHF. The CDR3 DNA reads as TGTGCCAGCAGCCAAGGGGGGGATCAGCCCCAGCATTTT.

At least ten counts were recorded for this clonotype. This chain joins TRBV2 and TRBJ2-1, with TRBD2 identical over 15 bases. The V segment lost 1 base and the J segment 2 bases; nucleotides outside the gene matches: 0. This CDR3 has 17 residues. CDR1 is SNHLY, CDR2 FYNNEI, per germline. The CDR3 loop is CASSEGTSGGAYNEQFF. In nucleotides, the CDR3 is TGTGCCAGCAGTGAAGGGACTAGCGGGGGGGCCTACAATGAGCAGTTCTTC.

This clonotype was seen more than once but under ten times. The V gene is TRBV6-5, the J gene TRBJ2-7; possible D gene TRBD2, 6 bases. CDR1 is MNHEY, CDR2 SVGAGI, per germline. The CDR3 is 14 residues long. The V end lost 2 bases, the J end lost 3 bases, and 11 bases lay between the germline ends. CDR3 nucleotide sequence: TGTGCCAGCAGTTACCGGGAGTCACACTACGAGCAGTACTTC. This gives the protein CASSYRESHYEQYF.

The chain combines TRBV28 with TRBJ2-3; possibly TRBD2 for D (6 bases). V lost 8 bases to trimming and J lost 0 bases, with 12 bases between them. The CDR3 runs to 14 residues. Germline V CDR1 and CDR2: MDHEN, SYDVKM. The CDR3 DNA follows: TGTGCCAGCGCTTCCCGGGGGAGCACAGATACGCAGTATTTT. Its translation is CASASRGSTDTQYF.

In this sample, this clonotype turned up many times. The chain employs TRBV7-2 and TRBJ1-1, with D maybe TRBD1 (6 bases). This CDR3 is 14 amino acids long. Trimming took 4 bases from V and 2 from J, leaving 11 bases between them. CDR1 and CDR2 from the germline V gene are SGHTA and FQGNSA. The CDR3 sequence is CASSWTTGNTEAFF. The CDR3 DNA reads TGTGCCAGCAGCTGGACGACAGGCAACACTGAAGCTTTCTTT.